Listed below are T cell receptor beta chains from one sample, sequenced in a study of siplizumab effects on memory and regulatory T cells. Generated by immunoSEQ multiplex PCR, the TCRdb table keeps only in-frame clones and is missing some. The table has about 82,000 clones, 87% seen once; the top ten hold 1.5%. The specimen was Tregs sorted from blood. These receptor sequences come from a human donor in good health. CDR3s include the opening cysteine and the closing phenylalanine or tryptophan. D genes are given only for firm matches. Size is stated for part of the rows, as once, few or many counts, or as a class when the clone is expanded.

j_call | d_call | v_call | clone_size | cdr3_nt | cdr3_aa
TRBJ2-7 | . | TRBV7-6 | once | TGTGCCAGCAGCTTAGGGGCAGGGAGCTACGAGCAGTACTTC | CASSLGAGSYEQYF
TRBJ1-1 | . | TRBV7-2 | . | TGTGCCAGCAAAACTGGTACTACTCTCGAAGCTTTCTTT | CASKTGTTLEAFF
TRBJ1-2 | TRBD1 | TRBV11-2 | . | TGTGCCAGCAGCTCTTACCGGGACAGCTATGGCTACACCTTC | CASSSYRDSYGYTF
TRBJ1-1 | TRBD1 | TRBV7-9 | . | TGTGCCAGCAGCTTCACAGGGGTCACTGAAGCTTTCTTT | CASSFTGVTEAFF
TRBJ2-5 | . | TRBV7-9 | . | TGTGCCAGCAGCTTAGTAGGGCCTAGCGCGTACCAAGAGACCCAGTACTTC | CASSLVGPSAYQETQYF
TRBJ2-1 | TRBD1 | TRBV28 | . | TGTGCCAGCAGTCTCATCGGGACAGAATACAATGAGCAGTTCTTC | CASSLIGTEYNEQFF
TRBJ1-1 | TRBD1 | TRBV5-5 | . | TGTGCCAGCAAGGGACAGCCGAACACTGAAGCTTTCTTT | CASKGQPNTEAFF
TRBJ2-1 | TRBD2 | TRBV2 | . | TGTGCCAGCAGTTTAGATAGCGGGAGCTCCTACAATGAGCAGTTCTTC | CASSLDSGSSYNEQFF
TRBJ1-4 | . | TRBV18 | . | TGTGCCAGCTCACCGGGCCTGATAAATGAAAAACTGTTTTTT | CASSPGLINEKLFF
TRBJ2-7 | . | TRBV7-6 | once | TGTGCCAGCAGCGCAAACACCGGGGCGTACGAGCAGTACTTC | CASSANTGAYEQYF
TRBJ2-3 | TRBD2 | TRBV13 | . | TGTGCCAGCGCCGCCCGGACTAGCGAGTCAGATACGCAGTATTTT | CASAARTSESDTQYF
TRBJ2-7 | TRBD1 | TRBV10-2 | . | TGCGCCAGCGTCCGGACAGGGGGGTCCTACGAGCAGTACTTC | CASVRTGGSYEQYF
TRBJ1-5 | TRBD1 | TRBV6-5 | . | TGTGCCAGCAGTGACAGGGAAGGGGAACATTTT | CASSDREGEHF
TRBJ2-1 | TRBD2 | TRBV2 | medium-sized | TGTGCCAGCAGGGGACTAGCGGGATACAATGAGCAGTTCTTC | CASRGLAGYNEQFF
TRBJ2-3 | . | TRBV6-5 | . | TGTGCCAGCAGTTACTCTTGGGGGTTAACAGATACGCAGTATTTT | CASSYSWGLTDTQYF
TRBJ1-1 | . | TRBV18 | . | TGTGCCAGCTCTCTCTTGGACACTGAAGCTTTCTTT | CASSLLDTEAFF
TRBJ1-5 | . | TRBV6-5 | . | TGTGCCAGCAGTTACTCGACGCCAGGTGGTGGGCAGCCCCAGCATTTT | CASSYSTPGGGQPQHF
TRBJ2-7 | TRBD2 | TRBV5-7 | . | TGTGCCAGCAGCTTGGCCGTGCGGGGGGGATCATACGAGCAGTACTTC | CASSLAVRGGSYEQYF
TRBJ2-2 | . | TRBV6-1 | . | TGTGCCAGCAAGGGGGGGGTCAACACCGGGGAGCTGTTTTTT | CASKGGVNTGELFF
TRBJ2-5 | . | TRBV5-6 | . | TGTGCCAGCAGCGGTCTCGGGAGAGAGACCCAGTACTTC | CASSGLGRETQYF
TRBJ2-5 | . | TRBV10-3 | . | TGTGCGTCGAGTACAGGAGAGACCCAGTACTTC | CASSTGETQYF
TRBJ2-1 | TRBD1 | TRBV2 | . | TGTGCCAGCAGGTCGACAGGGGGTCTGCAGTTCTTC | CASRSTGGLQFF
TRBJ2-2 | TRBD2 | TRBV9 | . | TGTGCCAGCAGCCCCTTAGCGGGGGGCGGCGGGGAGCTGTTTTTT | CASSPLAGGGGELFF
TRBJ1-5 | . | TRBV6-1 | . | TGTGCCAGCAGTGGAGGGAATCAGCCCCAGCATTTT | CASSGGNQPQHF
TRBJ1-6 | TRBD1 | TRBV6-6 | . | TGTGCCAGCAGTTACGAGGGGGCGGGTAATTCACCCCTCCACTTT | CASSYEGAGNSPLHF
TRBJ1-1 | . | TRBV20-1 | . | TGCAGTGCTACGGGAGGCACTGAAGCTTTCTTT | CSATGGTEAFF
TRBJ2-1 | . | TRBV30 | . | TGTGCCTGGAGTGTAACGGGGGTTGGCGAGCAGTTCTTC | CAWSVTGVGEQFF
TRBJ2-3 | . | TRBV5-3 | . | TGTGCCAGAAGCCCGGGCCGGGGGATAGCACCAGATACGCAGTATTTT | CARSPGRGIAPDTQYF
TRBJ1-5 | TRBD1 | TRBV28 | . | TGTGCCAGCAGTTTTAGGGACAGCAAGATCAATCCCCAGCATTTT | CASSFRDSKINPQHF
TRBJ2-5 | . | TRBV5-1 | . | TGCGCCAGCAGCCCGACCCTAGCCCCTCAAGAGACCCAGTACTTC | CASSPTLAPQETQYF
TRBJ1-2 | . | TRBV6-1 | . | TGTGCCAGCAGTGATATGATGGGTGGCTACACCTTC | CASSDMMGGYTF
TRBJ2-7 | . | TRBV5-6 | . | TGTGCCAGCAGCTTGGGAGCCTCCGGCAGACAGTACTTC | CASSLGASGRQYF
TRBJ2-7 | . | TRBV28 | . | TGTGCCAGCAGTCAGGGGTATCCCTACGAGCAGTACTTC | CASSQGYPYEQYF
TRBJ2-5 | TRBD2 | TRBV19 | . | TGTGCCAGTAGTATGTCTAGCGGGGGCCCATCGTACCAAGAGACCCAGTACTTC | CASSMSSGGPSYQETQYF
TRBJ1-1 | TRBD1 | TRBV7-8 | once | TGTGCCAGCAGCCCGCGGACAGGGACATTAATGAACACTGAAGCTTTCTTT | CASSPRTGTLMNTEAFF
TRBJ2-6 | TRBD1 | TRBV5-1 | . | TGCGCCAGCAGCTTGGACAGGGGTGGTGGGGCCAACGTCCTGACTTTC | CASSLDRGGGANVLTF
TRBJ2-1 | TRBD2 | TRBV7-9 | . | TGTGCCAGCAGCACCTACCTAGCGGGGGTGTACAATGAGCAGTTCTTC | CASSTYLAGVYNEQFF
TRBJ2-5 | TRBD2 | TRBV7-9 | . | TGTGCCAGCAGCTTAGAGGGACTAGTAGAGACCCAGTACTTC | CASSLEGLVETQYF
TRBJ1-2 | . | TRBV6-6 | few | TGTGCCAGCGGCCCCTGGGGCTATGGCTACACCTTC | CASGPWGYGYTF
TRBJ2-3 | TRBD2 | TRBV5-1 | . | TGCGCCAGCAACCGGATGACTAGCGGGGGGGCCGAGGATACGCAGTATTTT | CASNRMTSGGAEDTQYF
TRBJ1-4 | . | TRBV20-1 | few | TGCAGTGCCGGGGGGCTGTTTTTT | CSAGGLFF
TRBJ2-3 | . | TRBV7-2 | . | TGTGCCAGCAGCTTTTCAGATACGCAGTATTTT | CASSFSDTQYF
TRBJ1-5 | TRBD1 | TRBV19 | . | TGTGCCAGTAGTATGTGGACAGGGGGGAGATTAAGCAATCAGCCCCAGCATTTT | CASSMWTGGRLSNQPQHF
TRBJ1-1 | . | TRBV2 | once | TGTGCCAGCAGTGAGCAGCTAAGAACTGAAGCTTTCTTT | CASSEQLRTEAFF
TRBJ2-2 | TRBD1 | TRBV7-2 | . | TGTGCCAGCAGCACACAGGGGGCCAACACCGGGGAGCTGTTTTTT | CASSTQGANTGELFF
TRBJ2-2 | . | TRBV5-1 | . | TGCGCCAGCAGCTTGGTGATAGGGGGACCCGGGGAGCTGTTTTTT | CASSLVIGGPGELFF
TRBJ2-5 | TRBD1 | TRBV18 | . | TGTGCCAGCTCAGAGGACAGGGTGTGGGAAGAGACCCAGTACTTC | CASSEDRVWEETQYF
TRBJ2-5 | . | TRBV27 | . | TGTGCCAGCAGGGGTCGGGGAGTCGAAGAGACCCAGTACTTC | CASRGRGVEETQYF
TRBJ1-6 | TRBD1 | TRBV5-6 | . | TGTGCCAGCAGCAAAAGGACAGGGAGCTCCTATAATTCACCCCTCCACTTT | CASSKRTGSSYNSPLHF
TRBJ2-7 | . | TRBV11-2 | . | TGTGCCAGCAGCTTAGTCTGGCCAGCCTACGAGCAGTACTTC | CASSLVWPAYEQYF
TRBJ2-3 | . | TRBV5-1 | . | TGCGCCAGCAGCTTGGGGACCTCTAGCGCGGATACGCAGTATTTT | CASSLGTSSADTQYF
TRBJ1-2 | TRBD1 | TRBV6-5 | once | TGTGCCAGCAGTTACTCGTTTACAGGGGTCTATGGCTACACCTTC | CASSYSFTGVYGYTF
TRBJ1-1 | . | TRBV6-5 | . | TGTGCCAGCAGTTACTCGATTTACACGAACACTGAAGCTTTCTTT | CASSYSIYTNTEAFF
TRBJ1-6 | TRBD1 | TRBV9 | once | TGTGCCAGCAGCGGTACCGGGACAGATAATTCACCCCTCCACTTT | CASSGTGTDNSPLHF
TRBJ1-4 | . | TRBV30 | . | TGTGCCGGGGGGCCAGGTCGTAATGAAAAACTGTTTTTT | CAGGPGRNEKLFF
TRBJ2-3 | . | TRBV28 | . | TGTGCCAGCAGTTTTTTCCCCAACACAGATACGCAGTATTTT | CASSFFPNTDTQYF
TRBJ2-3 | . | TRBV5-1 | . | TGCGCCAGCAGCTTGGGAGCGACCCGCACAGATACGCAGTATTTT | CASSLGATRTDTQYF
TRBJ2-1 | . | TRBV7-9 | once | TGTGCCAGCAGCTTAGAGGGGCTACGTAACAATGAGCAGTTCTTC | CASSLEGLRNNEQFF
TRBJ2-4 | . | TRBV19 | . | TGTGCCAGTTCATACGCCCAAAACATTCAGTACTTC | CASSYAQNIQYF
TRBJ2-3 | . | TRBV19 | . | TGTGCCAGTTTGAGCCCGCCGGTTGGACTTTGGACAGATACGCAGTATTTT | CASLSPPVGLWTDTQYF